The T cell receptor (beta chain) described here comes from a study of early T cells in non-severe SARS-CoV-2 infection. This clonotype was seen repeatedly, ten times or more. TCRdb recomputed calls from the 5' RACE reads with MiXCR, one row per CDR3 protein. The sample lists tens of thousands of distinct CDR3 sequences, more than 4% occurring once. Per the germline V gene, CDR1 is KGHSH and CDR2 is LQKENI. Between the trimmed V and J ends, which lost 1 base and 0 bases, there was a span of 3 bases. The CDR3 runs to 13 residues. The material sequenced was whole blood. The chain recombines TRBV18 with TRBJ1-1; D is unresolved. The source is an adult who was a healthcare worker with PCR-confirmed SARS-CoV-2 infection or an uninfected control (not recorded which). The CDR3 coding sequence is TGTGCCAGCTCACCACAGCTGAACACTGAAGCTTTCTTT. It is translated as CASSPQLNTEAFF.